These 20 T cell receptor beta chains originate from one sample sequenced in a study of T cells in Graves' hyperthyroidism and ophthalmopathy (dated by TCRdb to between 2018 and 2021). Receptor libraries were prepared by multiplex PCR. Sequencer: Illumina HiSeq 2000. TCR beta CDR3 regions were amplified from RNA transcripts. A first-round RT-PCR of the TCR CDR3 used the HTBI primer set with the Qiagen OneStep RT-PCR kit. TCRdb redid the processing of the public reads, applying fastp at Q25 and MiXCR, and retained in-frame beta chains. Each entry merges the rows of one CDR3 protein and shows their most common DNA and genes. The table for this sample lists hundreds of thousands of distinct CDR3 sequences; less than 25% of them were counted only once. The ten largest clones take up around a third of the sample. Specimen: blood. Receptors were obtained from a man aged 30 to 45 with Graves' ophthalmopathy.

This clonotype turned up a few times. V and J are TRBV6-5 and TRBJ1-2, with a weak D call TRBD1 (6 bases). The CDR3 runs to 14 residues. Germline V lookup: CDR1 MNHEY, CDR2 SVGAGI. V lost 1 base and J 8 bases, leaving 14 bases between the germline ends. CDR3 bases: TGTGCCAGCAGTTACTTACAGGGTTTATCCGGCTACACCTTC. Its protein product is CASSYLQGLSGYTF.

This chain connects TRBV6-1 to TRBJ2-1; D is undetermined. From germline, CDR1 is MNHNS and CDR2 SASEGT. The V end was cut by 1 base, the J end by 3 bases, with 13 bases between. CDR3 length equals 16 residues. CDR3 nucleotides: TGTGCCAGCAGTGAAGACCCCCTTATTCTCTACAATGAGCAGTTCTTC. This encodes CASSEDPLILYNEQFF.

The V call is TRBV11-2, the J call TRBJ2-4; TRBD1 aligns across 8 bases. V lost 4 bases and J lost 8; bases outside the gene matches: 10. Looked up from germline, CDR1 is SGHAT and CDR2 is FQNNGV. The CDR3 covers 15 residues. For the CDR3, the DNA is TGTGCCAGCAGCTCTGCCGGGACAGGTATACACATTCAGTACTTC. Translated: CASSSAGTGIHIQYF.

This clonotype was detected a few times. The gene calls are TRBV20-1 and TRBJ2-2, with 8 positions matching TRBD2. This CDR3 contains 15 residues. CDR1 DFQATT and CDR2 SNEGSKA come from the germline V gene (reference sequence). The V and J ends lost 0 bases and 6 bases, in that order; junction bases with no gene match: 6. DNA for the CDR3: TGCAGTGCTAGAGAACGGGAGGGGCCGCCCGGGGAGCTGTTTTTT. It specifies CSAREREGPPGELFF.

V is TRBV5-1 and J is TRBJ1-6; 10 bases line up with TRBD1. Germline trimming cut 4 bases from V and 5 bases from J; bases unmatched to any gene: 15. The CDR3 covers 19 residues. CDR1 is SGHRS and CDR2 is YFSETQ in the germline V gene. This CDR3 reads CASSRKPPGQGTDNSPLHF. In DNA form, the CDR3 reads TGCGCCAGCAGCCGAAAACCCCCGGGACAGGGGACCGATAATTCACCCCTCCACTTT.

The chain employs TRBV10-2 and TRBJ1-5; D gene ambiguous. The germline V and J ends were trimmed by 7 bases and 7 bases, with 17 bases remaining between them. This CDR3 is built from 14 residues. Germline CDR1 reads WSHSY; CDR2 reads SAAADI. CDR3 nucleotides: TGCGCCAGCAAACGTGGTTGGGGTGACCAGCCCCAGCATTTT. Protein: CASKRGWGDQPQHF.

In this sample, this clonotype turned up many times. V gene TRBV28 combines with J gene TRBJ1-1, with D hard to call. Deletions cut 2 bases from V and 5 bases from J, with 6 bases between. This CDR3 is built from 12 residues. Germline loops: CDR1 MDHEN, CDR2 SYDVKM. CDR3 in amino acids: CASSLRVTEAFF. For the CDR3, the DNA is TGTGCCAGCAGTTTACGGGTTACTGAAGCTTTCTTT.

This clonotype has at least ten counts. The chain couples TRBV5-1 to TRBJ2-7, with TRBD2 identical over 11 bases. Germline V gene sequence: CDR1 SGHRS, CDR2 YFSETQ. V shed 0 bases and J 3 bases; nucleotides not matched to a gene: 2. The CDR3 loop spans 15 amino acids. DNA of the CDR3: TGCGCCAGCAGCTTGGATACTAGCGGGAGCTACGAGCAGTACTTC. Its translation is CASSLDTSGSYEQYF.

The chain is built from TRBV14 and TRBJ2-2; 13 bases align to TRBD2. CDR1 is SGHDN and CDR2 is FVKESK in the germline V gene. With 0 bases clipped from V and 3 bases from J, the junction kept 10 bases outside the gene matches. The CDR3 is 20 amino acids. The CDR3 sequence: CASSQDGLAGEGTDTGELFF. CDR3 nucleotides: TGTGCCAGCAGCCAAGACGGACTAGCGGGAGAGGGAACCGACACCGGGGAGCTGTTTTTT.

This clonotype was detected ten times or more. The DNA of the CDR3 is TGTGCCAGCGGTGACAGGACGAGCTCCTACGAGCAGTACTTC. It encodes CASGDRTSSYEQYF. The chain joins TRBV28 to TRBJ2-7; possibly TRBD1 for D (6 bases). From germline, CDR1 is MDHEN and CDR2 SYDVKM. Between the trimmed V and J ends, which lost 8 bases and 0 bases, there was a span of 14 bases. The length of the CDR3 is 14 residues.

This chain joins TRBV7-3 and TRBJ1-1, with 8 bases matching TRBD1. The V gene's germline CDR1 is SGHTA and CDR2 FQGTGA. This CDR3 contains 13 residues. J gave up 8 bases and V 3 bases, and 5 bases lay outside the gene matches. CDR3 sequence: CASSLNGQGEAFF. The DNA of the CDR3 is TGTGCCAGCAGCTTGAATGGACAGGGAGAAGCTTTCTTT.

The rearrangement uses TRBV7-2 and TRBJ1-1; 8 bases agree with TRBD1. The ends lost 2 bases at V and 1 base at J; junction bases unmatched: 6. The CDR3 has 16 residues. In germline, CDR1 is SGHTA, CDR2 FQGNSA. The CDR3 loop reads CASSLQGAPGNTEAFF. For the CDR3, the DNA is TGTGCCAGCAGCTTACAGGGGGCCCCAGGGAACACTGAAGCTTTCTTT.

The chain joins TRBV7-2 to TRBJ2-1, with 7 positions matching TRBD2. Germline assignment: CDR1 SGHTA and CDR2 FQGNSA. Losses at the gene ends were 5 bases for V and 3 bases for J; bases not matched to a gene: 10. The CDR3 contains 16 residues. CDR3 DNA: TGTGCCAGCAGCCCCAGTGAGGCGGGAGTCTACAATGAGCAGTTCTTC. Its protein product is CASSPSEAGVYNEQFF.

With regard to this clonotype: An end of the junction differs from the germline gene, which may be a read error. This chain links TRBV15 with TRBJ1-4; the D is unclear. CDR3 length: 15 residues. Germline V CDR1 and CDR2: LNHNV, YYDKDF (reference sequence). CDR3 loop: CTTSRELVEPEKLFF. The CDR3 coding sequence is TGTACCACCAGCAGAGAATTAGTGGAACCTGAAAAACTGTTTTTT.

The sample holds one count of this clonotype. V and J are TRBV10-3 and TRBJ2-1; 7 bases map to TRBD2. This CDR3 has 12 residues. Germline V gives CDR1 ENHRY, CDR2 SYGVKD. V trimming: 5 bases; J trimming: 7 bases; junction bases outside the gene matches: 2. The CDR3, as DNA: TGTGCCATCAGTCCCGGGGGGAATGAGCAGTTCTTC. This codes for CAISPGGNEQFF.

This chain joins TRBV9 and TRBJ2-1, with TRBD1 matching over 7 bases. From germline, CDR1 is SGDLS and CDR2 YYNGEE. V dropped 0 bases and J dropped 2; count of bases not matched to a gene: 2. CDR3 length equals 15 residues. The CDR3 DNA is TGTGCCAGCAGCGTAGGACAGGGAGCCTACAATGAGCAGTTCTTC. Residues: CASSVGQGAYNEQFF.

This CDR3 reads CASSEMGDNEQFF. Here the CDR3 DNA reads TGTGCCAGCAGTGAAATGGGAGACAATGAGCAGTTCTTC. The V call is TRBV6-1, the J call TRBJ2-1; TRBD2 is a possible D gene (5 bases). The CDR3 is made up of 13 amino acids. V was trimmed by 2 bases and J by 5 bases, leaving 7 bases between them. Germline assignment: CDR1 MNHNS and CDR2 SASEGT.

The rearrangement joins TRBV6-1 to TRBJ2-3; 7 bases are shared with TRBD2. After removal of 6 bases from V and 4 bases from J, the junction contained 7 bases not matched to a gene. CDR1 is MNHNS, CDR2 SASEGT, per germline. The CDR3 is 14 amino acids. In DNA form, the CDR3 reads TGTGCCAGCAGCCGCCGACTAGCAGCAGATACGCAGTATTTT. Its translation is CASSRRLAADTQYF.

This clonotype was observed at least ten times. This chain uses TRBV20-1 with TRBJ1-1, with 8 bases identical to TRBD1. Germline V lookup: CDR1 DFQATT, CDR2 SNEGSKA (reference sequence). The CDR3 length is 13 residues. With 4 bases clipped from V and 3 bases from J, the junction kept 4 bases outside the gene matches. DNA of the CDR3: TGCAGTGCTACTGGACAGGGTGACACTGAAGCTTTCTTT. Its protein is CSATGQGDTEAFF.

This chain connects TRBV11-2 to TRBJ1-6, with 8 bases aligning to TRBD1. With 6 bases clipped from V and 6 bases from J, the junction kept 13 bases outside the gene matches. CDR1 SGHAT and CDR2 FQNNGV come from the germline V gene. This CDR3 spans 17 amino acids. The CDR3 nucleotides are TGTGCCAGCAGAACAGCCCCTTGGCAGGGGGCTAATTCACCCCTCCACTTT. Translation gives CASRTAPWQGANSPLHF.